Sequencing of this TCR beta chain was carried out in a study of cytomegalovirus exposure and HLA in healthy donors. This CDR3 is 14 amino acids long. Per germline, CDR1 MDHEN and CDR2 SYDVKM. Trimming shortened V by 6 bases and J by 4 bases, and 15 bases separated the two germline ends. Both 60 Vbeta primers and 13 Jbeta primers went into the PCR. Measured with immunoSEQ multiplex PCR; TCRdb has only the in-frame clones, and not every one. The table shows roughly 200,000 clones, with roughly 90% occurring only once. The receptor was derived from a boy between 2 and 10 years old in good health and CMV-seronegative. The rearrangement uses TRBV28 and TRBJ1-2, with D possibly TRBD1 on 5 matching bases. Sequenced material: PBMCs. The CDR3 sequence: CASSIRAGLYGYTF. DNA for the CDR3: TGTGCCAGCAGCATCAGGGCTGGGCTCTATGGCTACACCTTC.